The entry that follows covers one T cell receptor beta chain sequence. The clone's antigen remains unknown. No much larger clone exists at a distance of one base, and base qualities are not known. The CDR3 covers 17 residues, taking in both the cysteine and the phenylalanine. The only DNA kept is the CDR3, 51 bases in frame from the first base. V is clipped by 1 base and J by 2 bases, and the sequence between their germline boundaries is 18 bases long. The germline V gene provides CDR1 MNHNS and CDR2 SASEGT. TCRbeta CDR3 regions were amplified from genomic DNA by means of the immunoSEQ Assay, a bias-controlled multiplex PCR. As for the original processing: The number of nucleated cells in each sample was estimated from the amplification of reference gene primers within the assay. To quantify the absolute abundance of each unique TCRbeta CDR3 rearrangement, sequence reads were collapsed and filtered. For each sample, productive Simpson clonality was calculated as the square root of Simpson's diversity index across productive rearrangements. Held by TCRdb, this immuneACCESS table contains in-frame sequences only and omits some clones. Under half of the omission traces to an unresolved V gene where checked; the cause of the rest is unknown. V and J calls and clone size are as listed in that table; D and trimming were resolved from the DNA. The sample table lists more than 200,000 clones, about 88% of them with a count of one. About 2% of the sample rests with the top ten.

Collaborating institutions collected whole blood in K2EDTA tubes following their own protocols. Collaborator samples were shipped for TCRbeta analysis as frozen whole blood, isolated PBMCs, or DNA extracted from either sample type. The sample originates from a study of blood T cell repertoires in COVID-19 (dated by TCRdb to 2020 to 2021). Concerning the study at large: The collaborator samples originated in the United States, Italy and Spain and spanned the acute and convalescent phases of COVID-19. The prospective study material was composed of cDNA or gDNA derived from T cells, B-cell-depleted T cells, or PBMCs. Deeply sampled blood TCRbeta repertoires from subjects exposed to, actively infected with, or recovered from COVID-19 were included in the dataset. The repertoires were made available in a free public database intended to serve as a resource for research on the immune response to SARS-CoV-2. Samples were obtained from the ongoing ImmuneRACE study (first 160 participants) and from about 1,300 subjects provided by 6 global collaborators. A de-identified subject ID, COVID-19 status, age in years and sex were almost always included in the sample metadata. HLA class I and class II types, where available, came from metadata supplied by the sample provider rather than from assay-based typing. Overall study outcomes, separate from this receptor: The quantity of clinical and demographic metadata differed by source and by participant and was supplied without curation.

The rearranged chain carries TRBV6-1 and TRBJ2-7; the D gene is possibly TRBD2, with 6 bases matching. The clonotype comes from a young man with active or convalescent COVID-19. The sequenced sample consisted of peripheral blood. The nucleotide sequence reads TGTGCCAGCAGTGAAGAACGAAGACTAGTTATTGCCTACGAGCAGTACTTC. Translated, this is CASSEERRLVIAYEQYF.